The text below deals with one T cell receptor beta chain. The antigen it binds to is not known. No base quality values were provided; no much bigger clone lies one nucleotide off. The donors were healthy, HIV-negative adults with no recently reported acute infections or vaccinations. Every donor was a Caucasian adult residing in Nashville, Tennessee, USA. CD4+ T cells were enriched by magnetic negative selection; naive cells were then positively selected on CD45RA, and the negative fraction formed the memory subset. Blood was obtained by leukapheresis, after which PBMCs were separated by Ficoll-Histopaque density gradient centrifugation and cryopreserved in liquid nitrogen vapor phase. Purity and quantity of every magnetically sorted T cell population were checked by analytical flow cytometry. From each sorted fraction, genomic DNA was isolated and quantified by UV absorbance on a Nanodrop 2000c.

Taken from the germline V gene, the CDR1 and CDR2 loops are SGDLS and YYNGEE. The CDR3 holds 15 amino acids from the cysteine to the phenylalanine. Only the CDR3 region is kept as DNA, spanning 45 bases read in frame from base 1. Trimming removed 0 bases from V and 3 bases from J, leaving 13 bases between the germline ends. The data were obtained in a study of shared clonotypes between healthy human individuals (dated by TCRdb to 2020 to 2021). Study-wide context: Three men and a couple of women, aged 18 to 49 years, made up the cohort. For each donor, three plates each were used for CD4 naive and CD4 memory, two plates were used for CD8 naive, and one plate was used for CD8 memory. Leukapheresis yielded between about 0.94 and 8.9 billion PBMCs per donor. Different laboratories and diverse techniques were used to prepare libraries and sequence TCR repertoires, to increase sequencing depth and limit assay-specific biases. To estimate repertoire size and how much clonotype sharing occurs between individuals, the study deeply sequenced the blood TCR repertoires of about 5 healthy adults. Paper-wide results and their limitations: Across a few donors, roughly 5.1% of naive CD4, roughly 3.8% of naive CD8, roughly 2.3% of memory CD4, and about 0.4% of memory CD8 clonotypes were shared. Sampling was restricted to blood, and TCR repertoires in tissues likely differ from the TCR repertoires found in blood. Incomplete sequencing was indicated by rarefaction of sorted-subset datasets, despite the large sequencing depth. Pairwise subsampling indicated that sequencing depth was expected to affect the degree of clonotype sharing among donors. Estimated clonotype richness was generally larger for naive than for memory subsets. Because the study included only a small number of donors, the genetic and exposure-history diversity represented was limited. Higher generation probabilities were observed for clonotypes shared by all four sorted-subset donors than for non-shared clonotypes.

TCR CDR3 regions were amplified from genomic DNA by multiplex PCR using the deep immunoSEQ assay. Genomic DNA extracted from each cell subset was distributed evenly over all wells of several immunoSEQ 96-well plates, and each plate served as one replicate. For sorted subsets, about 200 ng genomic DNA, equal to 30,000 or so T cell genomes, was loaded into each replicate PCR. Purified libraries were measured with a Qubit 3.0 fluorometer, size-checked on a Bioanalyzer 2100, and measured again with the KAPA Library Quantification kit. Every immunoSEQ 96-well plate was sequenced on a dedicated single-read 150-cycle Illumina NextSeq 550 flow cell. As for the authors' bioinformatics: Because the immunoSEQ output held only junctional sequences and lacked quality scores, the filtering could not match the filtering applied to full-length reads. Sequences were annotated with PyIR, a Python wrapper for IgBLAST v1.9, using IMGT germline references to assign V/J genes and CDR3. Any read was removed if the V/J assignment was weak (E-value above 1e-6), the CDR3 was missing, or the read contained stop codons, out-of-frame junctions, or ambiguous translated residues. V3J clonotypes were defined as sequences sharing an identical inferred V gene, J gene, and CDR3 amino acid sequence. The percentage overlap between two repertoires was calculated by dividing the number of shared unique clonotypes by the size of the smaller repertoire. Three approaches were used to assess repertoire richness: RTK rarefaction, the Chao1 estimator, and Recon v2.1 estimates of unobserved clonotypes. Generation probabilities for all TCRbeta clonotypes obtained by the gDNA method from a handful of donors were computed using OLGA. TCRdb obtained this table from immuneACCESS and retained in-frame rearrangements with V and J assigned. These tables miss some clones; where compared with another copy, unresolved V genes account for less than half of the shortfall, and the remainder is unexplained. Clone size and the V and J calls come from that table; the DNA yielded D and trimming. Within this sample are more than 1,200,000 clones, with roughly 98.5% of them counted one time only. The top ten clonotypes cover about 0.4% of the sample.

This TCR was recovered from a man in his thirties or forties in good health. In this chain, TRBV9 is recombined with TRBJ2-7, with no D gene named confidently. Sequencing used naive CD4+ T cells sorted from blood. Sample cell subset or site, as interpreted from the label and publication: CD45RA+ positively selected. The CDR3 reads CASSVEGVPGYEQYF. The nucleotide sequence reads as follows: TGTGCCAGCAGCGTAGAAGGAGTACCCGGCTACGAGCAGTACTTC.